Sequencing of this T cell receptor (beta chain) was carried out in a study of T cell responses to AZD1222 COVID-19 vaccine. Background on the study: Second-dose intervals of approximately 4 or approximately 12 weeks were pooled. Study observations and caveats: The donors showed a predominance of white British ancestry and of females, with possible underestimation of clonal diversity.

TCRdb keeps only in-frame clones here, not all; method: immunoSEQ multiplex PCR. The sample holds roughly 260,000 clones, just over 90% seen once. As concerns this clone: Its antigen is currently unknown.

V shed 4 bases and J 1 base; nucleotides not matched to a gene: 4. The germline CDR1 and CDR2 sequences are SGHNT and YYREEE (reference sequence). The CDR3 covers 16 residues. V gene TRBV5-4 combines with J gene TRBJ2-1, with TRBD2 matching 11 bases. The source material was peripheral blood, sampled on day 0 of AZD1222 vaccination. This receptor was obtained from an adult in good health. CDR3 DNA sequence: TGTGCCAGCAGCCCGACTAGCGGGGCATCCTACAATGAGCAGTTCTTC. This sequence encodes CASSPTSGASYNEQFF.